The rows below give T cell receptor beta chains drawn from one sample of a study of shared clonotypes between healthy human individuals. Profiled with immunoSEQ multiplex PCR; TCRdb holds only in-frame clones, not every one. The sample carries about 660,000 clones, under 80% recorded once. Sequencing was performed on memory CD4+ T cells sorted from blood. The receptor set was obtained from a woman aged 25 to 39 in good health. Both conserved end residues are part of each CDR3. Each record gives: CDR3 protein, CDR3 DNA, J gene, clone size, V gene, D gene. The D gene is left open where the match is weak. Clone size is given for some rows only: seen once, a few or many times, or a class if the clone is expanded.

CDR3 protein: CASSLAGARRSYNEQFF
CDR3 DNA: TGTGCCAGCAGCCTCGCTGGGGCACGGAGGTCCTACAATGAGCAGTTCTTC
J gene: TRBJ2-1
clone size: -
V gene: TRBV11-1
D gene: -

CDR3 protein: CASSLQGVGNTIYF
CDR3 DNA: TGTGCCAGCAGCCTACAGGGAGTCGGAAACACCATATATTTT
J gene: TRBJ1-3
clone size: many
V gene: TRBV9
D gene: -

CDR3 protein: CASSTRLGEQYF
CDR3 DNA: TGTGCCAGCAGTACCCGACTAGGCGAGCAGTACTTC
J gene: TRBJ2-7
clone size: -
V gene: TRBV28
D gene: -

CDR3 protein: CASRTGRRAYEQYF
CDR3 DNA: TGTGCCAGCAGAACGGGACGGAGGGCCTACGAGCAGTACTTC
J gene: TRBJ2-7
clone size: -
V gene: TRBV28
D gene: -

CDR3 protein: CASSFGPQGLNTEAFF
CDR3 DNA: TGTGCCAGCAGTTTTGGCCCCCAGGGGCTGAACACTGAAGCTTTCTTT
J gene: TRBJ1-1
clone size: -
V gene: TRBV6-5
D gene: -

CDR3 protein: CASSPGRGQQETQYF
CDR3 DNA: TGTGCCAGCTCCCCAGGTAGGGGACAACAAGAGACCCAGTACTTC
J gene: TRBJ2-5
clone size: -
V gene: TRBV18
D gene: -

CDR3 protein: CASSLAGNTIYF
CDR3 DNA: TGTGCCAGCAGCTTGGCCGGAAACACCATATATTTT
J gene: TRBJ1-3
clone size: -
V gene: TRBV7-2
D gene: -

CDR3 protein: CASGLAGYTGELFF
CDR3 DNA: TGTGCCAGTGGACTAGCGGGATACACCGGGGAGCTGTTTTTT
J gene: TRBJ2-2
clone size: -
V gene: TRBV19
D gene: TRBD2

CDR3 protein: CASSYTRGKGDTNYGYTF
CDR3 DNA: TGTGCCAGCAGTTACACTCGGGGGAAGGGGGATACCAACTATGGCTACACCTTC
J gene: TRBJ1-2
clone size: -
V gene: TRBV6-7
D gene: -

CDR3 protein: CASSFSINTEAFF
CDR3 DNA: TGTGCCAGCAGTTTCAGTATTAACACTGAAGCTTTCTTT
J gene: TRBJ1-1
clone size: -
V gene: TRBV27
D gene: -

CDR3 protein: CASSQGSGFITDTQYF
CDR3 DNA: TGTGCCAGCAGCCAAGGGTCAGGTTTCATCACAGATACGCAGTATTTT
J gene: TRBJ2-3
clone size: few
V gene: TRBV14
D gene: -

CDR3 protein: CASSLGDPNTGELFF
CDR3 DNA: TGCGCCAGCAGCTTGGGTGACCCGAACACCGGGGAGCTGTTTTTT
J gene: TRBJ2-2
clone size: -
V gene: TRBV5-1
D gene: -

CDR3 protein: CASSETGTNTGELFF
CDR3 DNA: TGTGCCAGCAGTGAAACGGGGACGAACACCGGGGAGCTGTTTTTT
J gene: TRBJ2-2
clone size: -
V gene: TRBV2
D gene: -

CDR3 protein: CASSFGGASDTDTQYF
CDR3 DNA: TGTGCCAGCAGCTTTGGGGGTGCGTCTGACACAGATACGCAGTATTTT
J gene: TRBJ2-3
clone size: -
V gene: TRBV11-2
D gene: -

CDR3 protein: CASSVERGNQPQHF
CDR3 DNA: TGTGCCAGCAGTGTGGAGAGGGGCAATCAGCCCCAGCATTTT
J gene: TRBJ1-5
clone size: -
V gene: TRBV2
D gene: -

CDR3 protein: CATSRGTGGLADTQYF
CDR3 DNA: TGTGCCACCAGCAGAGGGACAGGGGGATTGGCAGATACGCAGTATTTT
J gene: TRBJ2-3
clone size: -
V gene: TRBV15
D gene: TRBD1

CDR3 protein: CASSSIKQREEQTQYF
CDR3 DNA: TGTGCCAGCAGCTCAATAAAGCAGCGGGAGGAACAGACCCAGTACTTC
J gene: TRBJ2-5
clone size: -
V gene: TRBV11-2
D gene: TRBD2

CDR3 protein: CASTSGLAGDYEQYF
CDR3 DNA: TGTGCCAGCACCTCCGGACTAGCGGGAGACTACGAGCAGTACTTC
J gene: TRBJ2-7
clone size: -
V gene: TRBV6-1
D gene: TRBD2

CDR3 protein: CASSPGSPYGYTF
CDR3 DNA: TGTGCCAGTAGCCCGGGCAGCCCTTATGGCTACACCTTC
J gene: TRBJ1-2
clone size: -
V gene: TRBV19
D gene: -

CDR3 protein: CASSLTGIRYGYTF
CDR3 DNA: TGCGCCAGCAGCTTGACTGGAATCAGATATGGCTACACCTTC
J gene: TRBJ1-2
clone size: -
V gene: TRBV5-1
D gene: -

CDR3 protein: CASGQNEKLFF
CDR3 DNA: TGTGCCAGTGGACAAAATGAAAAACTGTTTTTT
J gene: TRBJ1-4
clone size: -
V gene: TRBV19
D gene: -

CDR3 protein: CASGVGSSYNEQFF
CDR3 DNA: TGCGCCAGCGGTGTCGGGAGTTCCTACAATGAGCAGTTCTTC
J gene: TRBJ2-1
clone size: few
V gene: TRBV10-1
D gene: -

CDR3 protein: CASSRTASQETQYF
CDR3 DNA: TGTGCCAGCAGTAGGACGGCATCCCAAGAGACCCAGTACTTC
J gene: TRBJ2-5
clone size: -
V gene: TRBV2
D gene: -

CDR3 protein: CASSQDLAEEGLYEQYF
CDR3 DNA: TGTGCCAGCAGCCAAGATCTCGCGGAGGAGGGGCTCTACGAGCAGTACTTC
J gene: TRBJ2-7
clone size: -
V gene: TRBV4-2
D gene: -

CDR3 protein: CASSTPTAGGGGYTF
CDR3 DNA: TGTGCCAGCAGCACACCCACTGCAGGGGGCGGCGGCTACACCTTC
J gene: TRBJ1-2
clone size: few
V gene: TRBV7-2
D gene: TRBD1

CDR3 protein: CSVSRDYEQYF
CDR3 DNA: TGCAGTGTCAGCAGGGACTACGAGCAGTACTTC
J gene: TRBJ2-7
clone size: -
V gene: TRBV20-1
D gene: -

CDR3 protein: CASSSPGTGTDYGYTF
CDR3 DNA: TGTGCCAGCAGCTCCCCCGGGACAGGGACAGATTATGGCTACACCTTC
J gene: TRBJ1-2
clone size: -
V gene: TRBV5-4
D gene: TRBD1

CDR3 protein: CASSESDRGIGPQHF
CDR3 DNA: TGTGCCAGCAGTGAATCTGACAGGGGAATTGGGCCCCAGCATTTT
J gene: TRBJ1-5
clone size: -
V gene: TRBV25-1
D gene: TRBD1

CDR3 protein: CASSPVRGSGANVLTF
CDR3 DNA: TGTGCCAGCAGTCCCGTGAGGGGCTCTGGGGCCAACGTCCTGACTTTC
J gene: TRBJ2-6
clone size: -
V gene: TRBV6-4
D gene: -

CDR3 protein: CASSTAGGRLNEQFF
CDR3 DNA: TGTGCCAGCAGTACGGCCGGCGGGAGGCTTAATGAGCAGTTCTTC
J gene: TRBJ2-1
clone size: -
V gene: TRBV6-5
D gene: TRBD2

CDR3 protein: CASSLSRGLGYTF
CDR3 DNA: TGTGCCAGCAGTCTCAGCAGGGGTTTGGGCTACACCTTC
J gene: TRBJ1-2
clone size: -
V gene: TRBV27
D gene: -

CDR3 protein: CASSLSRTSGRAYEQYF
CDR3 DNA: TGCGCCAGCAGCTTGTCAAGGACTAGCGGGAGGGCCTACGAGCAGTACTTC
J gene: TRBJ2-7
clone size: -
V gene: TRBV5-1
D gene: TRBD2

CDR3 protein: CATSREYTGTEAFF
CDR3 DNA: TGTGCCACCAGCAGAGAATATACGGGCACTGAAGCTTTCTTT
J gene: TRBJ1-1
clone size: -
V gene: TRBV15
D gene: -

CDR3 protein: CASSQEGGSYEQYF
CDR3 DNA: TGCGCCAGCAGTCAGGAGGGGGGGTCCTACGAGCAGTACTTC
J gene: TRBJ2-7
clone size: -
V gene: TRBV23-1
D gene: -

CDR3 protein: CASSLGGSNEKLFF
CDR3 DNA: TGCGCCAGCAGCTTGGGAGGGTCTAATGAAAAACTGTTTTTT
J gene: TRBJ1-4
clone size: -
V gene: TRBV5-1
D gene: -

CDR3 protein: CASSWGLAGVSEQYF
CDR3 DNA: TGTGCCAGCAGCTGGGGACTAGCGGGAGTCTCCGAGCAGTACTTC
J gene: TRBJ2-7
clone size: -
V gene: TRBV5-6
D gene: TRBD2

CDR3 protein: CASKGGYSTDTQYF
CDR3 DNA: TGTGCCAGTAAAGGCGGTTACAGCACAGATACGCAGTATTTT
J gene: TRBJ2-3
clone size: -
V gene: TRBV19
D gene: -

CDR3 protein: CASGRISGANVLTF
CDR3 DNA: TGTGCCAGCGGACGCATTTCTGGGGCCAACGTCCTGACTTTC
J gene: TRBJ2-6
clone size: -
V gene: TRBV27
D gene: -

CDR3 protein: CASSFGQVGEQYF
CDR3 DNA: TGCGCCAGCAGTTTTGGACAGGTGGGCGAGCAGTACTTC
J gene: TRBJ2-7
clone size: -
V gene: TRBV5-1
D gene: TRBD1

CDR3 protein: CASSSRTGNYGYTF
CDR3 DNA: TGTGCCAGCAGCTCCCGGACGGGGAACTATGGCTACACCTTC
J gene: TRBJ1-2
clone size: -
V gene: TRBV21-1
D gene: -